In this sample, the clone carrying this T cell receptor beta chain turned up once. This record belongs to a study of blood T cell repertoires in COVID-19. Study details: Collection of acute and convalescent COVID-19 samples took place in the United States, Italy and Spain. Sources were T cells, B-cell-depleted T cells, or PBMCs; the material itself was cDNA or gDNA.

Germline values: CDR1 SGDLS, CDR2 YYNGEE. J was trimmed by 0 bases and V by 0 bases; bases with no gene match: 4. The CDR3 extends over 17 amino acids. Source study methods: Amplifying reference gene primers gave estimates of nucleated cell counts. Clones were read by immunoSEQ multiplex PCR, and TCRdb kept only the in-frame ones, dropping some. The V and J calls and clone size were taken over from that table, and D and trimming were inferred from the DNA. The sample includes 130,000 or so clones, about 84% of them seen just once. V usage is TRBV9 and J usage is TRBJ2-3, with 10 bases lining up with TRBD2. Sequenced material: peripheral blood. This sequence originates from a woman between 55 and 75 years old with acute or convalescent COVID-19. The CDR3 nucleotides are TGTGCCAGCAGCGTAGCTCCAGCGGGGGGGAGCACAGATACGCAGTATTTT. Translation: CASSVAPAGGSTDTQYF.